This T cell receptor (beta chain) was recovered during a study of CD8+ T cells in alopecia areata. General observations from the study: For lesional scalp, especially alopecia totalis/universalis, clonality was higher than in normal scalp. Patients showed less clear TCR sequence sharing than mice, possibly partly because of HLA diversity.

Regarding this clone: No antigen is known for it.

As the sequencing template, cDNA was produced by extracting RNA and reverse transcribing it. This table comes from immunoSEQ multiplex PCR, and its TCRdb copy is limited to in-frame clones, with some not included. This table holds 150,000 to 200,000 clones, under 80% found once. Treatment reported: oral pan-JAK inhibitor, 5-10 mg twice daily. The V and J ends lost 1 base and 0 bases respectively, with 15 bases between them. CDR3 length: 17 residues. Germline V gene sequence: CDR1 SGHAT, CDR2 FQNNGV. The source is a human donor with alopecia areata. The chain employs TRBV11-2 and TRBJ1-2; D remains ambiguous. The sample here was CD4+ T cells sorted from blood, taken at week 49, from a patient treated with tofacitinib. The chain's CDR3 is CASSLVFGVKSNYGYTF. CDR3 nucleotides: TGTGCCAGCAGCTTAGTTTTCGGGGTTAAGTCTAACTATGGCTACACCTTC.